The 13 T cell receptor beta chains below come from one sample, sequenced in a study of blood T cell repertoires in COVID-19. The assay was immunoSEQ multiplex PCR, and TCRdb's table has in-frame clones only and misses some. The profile shows a few hundred thousand clones, over 75% of them singletons. Input material: peripheral blood. The receptors were sampled from a human donor in a cohort sampled during active COVID-19.

The rearrangement uses TRBV6-1 and TRBJ1-2; D is unclear. Trimming left V 3 bases short and J 6 bases short, with 11 bases between. CDR1 and CDR2 from the germline V gene are MNHNS and SASEGT. This CDR3 contains 13 residues. CDR3 in DNA: TGTGCCAGCAGTGACCCAGGCTCTAATGGCTACACCTTC. Protein product: CASSDPGSNGYTF.

The sample holds one count of this clone. This chain joins TRBV7-9 and TRBJ1-1; TRBD1 agrees at 8 bases. Germline assignment: CDR1 SEHNR and CDR2 FQNEAQ (reference sequence). The V and J ends lost 4 bases and 3 bases, in that order; junction bases with no gene match: 10. The CDR3 runs to 16 residues. CDR3: CASSSRQGTLDTEAFF. CDR3 DNA: TGTGCCAGCAGCTCCAGACAGGGGACTTTGGACACTGAAGCTTTCTTT.

The V call is TRBV18, the J call TRBJ1-6, with 7 bases matching TRBD1. Looked up from germline, CDR1 is KGHSH and CDR2 is LQKENI. The V gene end was trimmed by 4 bases and the J gene end by 11 bases; junction bases not matched to a gene: 11. This CDR3 contains 15 residues. The CDR3 loop is CASSQDRASGAPLHF. Written as DNA, the CDR3 is TGTGCCAGCTCACAAGACAGGGCCTCCGGGGCACCCCTCCACTTT.

The chain joins TRBV5-1 to TRBJ2-2; 9 bases agree with TRBD2. Trimming took 6 bases from V and 0 from J; bases not matched to a gene: 6. The CDR3 length is 16 residues. CDR1 SGHRS and CDR2 YFSETQ come from the germline V gene. The CDR3 spells CASTFSGSPNTGELFF. CDR3 bases: TGCGCCAGCACGTTTAGCGGGAGCCCGAACACCGGGGAGCTGTTTTTT.

This sequence joins TRBV6-1 and TRBJ1-3, with 7 bases fitting TRBD1. V gave up 4 bases and J gave up 0 bases; unmatched junction bases: 6. This CDR3 comprises 16 residues. Germline-derived CDR1 and CDR2 are MNHNS and SASEGT. The CDR3 spells CASSVPNRGSGNTIYF. The CDR3, as DNA: TGTGCCAGCAGTGTACCGAACAGGGGCTCTGGAAACACCATATATTTT.

This chain joins TRBV7-3 and TRBJ2-3; 10 bases are shared with TRBD2. Per the germline V gene, CDR1 is SGHTA and CDR2 is FQGTGA. V lost 5 bases, J lost 1 base, and 6 bases stayed unmatched. This CDR3 contains 16 residues. CDR3 protein: CASSPALAGGTDTQYF. The CDR3 region has the DNA TGTGCCAGCAGCCCTGCCCTAGCGGGAGGCACAGATACGCAGTATTTT.

V usage is TRBV7-9 and J usage is TRBJ2-1; D is ambiguous. CDR1 is SEHNR, CDR2 FQNEAQ, per germline (reference sequence). V lost 1 base and J 7 bases, leaving 11 bases between the germline ends. The CDR3 covers 14 residues. DNA of the CDR3: TGTGCCAGCAGCTTAGGATCCATCGGGAATGAGCAGTTCTTC. It yields the protein CASSLGSIGNEQFF.

The sample holds a few counts of this clone. The chain combines TRBV3-1 (or the pseudogene TRBV3-2) with TRBJ2-2, with 8 bases aligning to TRBD2. Germline V gene sequence: CDR1 LGHDT, CDR2 YNNKEL (reference sequence). J was trimmed by 11 bases and V by 0 bases; bases with no gene match: 8. The CDR3 sequence is 15 residues long. CDR3: CASSQDNSGIRELFF. CDR3 nucleotide sequence: TGTGCCAGCAGCCAAGATAATAGCGGGATAAGAGAGCTGTTTTTT.

This clone was observed a handful of times. The DNA for the CDR3 is TGTGCCAGCAGGATGCAGGGGGCGCGTTATGGCTACACCTTC. Protein sequence: CASRMQGARYGYTF. This chain connects TRBV5-6 to TRBJ1-2; 8 bases map to TRBD1. This CDR3 contains 14 residues. Germline V gene lookup returns CDR1 SGHDT and CDR2 YYEEEE. Trimming cost V 5 bases and J 5 bases; bases outside gene matches: 8.

The rearrangement joins TRBV5-5 to TRBJ2-7; TRBD1 might be the D (6 bases). This CDR3 has 15 amino acids. CDR1 is SGHKS and CDR2 is YYEKEE in the germline V gene (reference sequence). Between the trimmed V and J ends, which lost 6 bases and 5 bases, there was a span of 21 bases. The chain's CDR3 is CASNLVPGVVDEQYF. CDR3 DNA sequence: TGTGCCAGCAACCTCGTTCCAGGGGTCGTGGACGAGCAGTACTTC.

This sequence joins TRBV4-1 and TRBJ1-2; TRBD1 is a possible D gene (6 bases). CDR3 size: 16 residues. Trimming removed 8 bases from V and 5 bases from J, with 24 bases in between. Germline loops: CDR1 MGHRA, CDR2 YSYEKL. As DNA, the CDR3 is TGCGCCAGCGCCGCGCCTGGACAGAAATCACAATATGGCTACACCTTC. Its translation is CASAAPGQKSQYGYTF.

This clone occurred once. The CDR3 loop reads CASSQDSSGYGYTF. In nucleotides, the CDR3 is TGCGCCAGCAGCCAAGATAGCTCCGGCTATGGCTACACCTTC. The rearrangement uses TRBV4-3 and TRBJ1-2; D remains ambiguous. This CDR3 region has 14 residues. Germline V CDR1 and CDR2: LGHNA, YSLEER. The V end was cut by 0 bases, the J end by 4 bases, with 9 bases between.

The chain couples TRBV4-1 to TRBJ1-4; 10 bases align to TRBD1. The CDR3 loop spans 15 amino acids. J lost 8 bases, V lost 3 bases, and 6 bases had no gene match. Germline V lookup: CDR1 MGHRA, CDR2 YSYEKL. The CDR3 protein is CASSQTGGVREKLFF. As DNA, the CDR3 is TGCGCCAGCAGCCAGACAGGGGGCGTTAGGGAAAAACTGTTTTTT.